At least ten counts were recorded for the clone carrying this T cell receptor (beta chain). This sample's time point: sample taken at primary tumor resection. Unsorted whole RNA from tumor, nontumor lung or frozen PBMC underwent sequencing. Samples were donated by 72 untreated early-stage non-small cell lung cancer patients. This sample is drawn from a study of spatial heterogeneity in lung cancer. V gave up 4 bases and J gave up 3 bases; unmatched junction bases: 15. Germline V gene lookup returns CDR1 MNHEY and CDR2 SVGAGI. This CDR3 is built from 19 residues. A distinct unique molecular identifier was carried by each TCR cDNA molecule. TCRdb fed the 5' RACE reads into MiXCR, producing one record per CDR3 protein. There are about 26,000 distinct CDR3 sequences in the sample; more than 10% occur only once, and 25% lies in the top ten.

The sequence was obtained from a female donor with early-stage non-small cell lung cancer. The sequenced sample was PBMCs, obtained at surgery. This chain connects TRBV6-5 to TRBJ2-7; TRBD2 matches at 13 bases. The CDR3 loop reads CASSSRGLAGFARDYEQYF. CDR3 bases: TGTGCCAGCAGTTCACGGGGACTAGCGGGATTCGCTCGAGACTACGAGCAGTACTTC.